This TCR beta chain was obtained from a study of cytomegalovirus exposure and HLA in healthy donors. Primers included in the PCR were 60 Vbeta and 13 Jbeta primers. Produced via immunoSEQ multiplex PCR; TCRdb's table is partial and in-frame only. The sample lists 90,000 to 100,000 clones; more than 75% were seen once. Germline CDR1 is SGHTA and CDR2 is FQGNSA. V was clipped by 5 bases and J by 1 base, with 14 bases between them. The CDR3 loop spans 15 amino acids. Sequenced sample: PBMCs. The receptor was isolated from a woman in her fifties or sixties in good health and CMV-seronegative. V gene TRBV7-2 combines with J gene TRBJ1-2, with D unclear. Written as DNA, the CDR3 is TGTGCCAGCAGCCCATCCCCCGGGATTAACTATGGCTACACCTTC. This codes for CASSPSPGINYGYTF.